The 28 T cell receptor beta chains below all came from one sample that was sequenced in a study of tumor-infiltrating lymphocytes in primary liver carcinoma. From unsorted bulk tissue weighing roughly 17-31 mg, DNA and RNA were co-extracted. Starting material of around 460 ng total RNA yielded TCR beta cDNA via a constant-region primer. Library construction for TCR beta comprised three nested multiplex PCR rounds performed with slightly modified ARM-PCR. Each of the first two PCR rounds ran nine to ten cycles with TRBV1-TRBV30 forward and C-beta reverse primers. TCRdb analysed the multiplex PCR reads with MiXCR anew, one entry per CDR3 protein. The table shows about 43,000 distinct CDR3 sequences, with around 72% occurring only once. Source material: liver tumor tissue from sampling region 2. The subset was: tumor region T2, inferior pole. The receptor set was obtained from a middle-aged man with primary liver carcinoma and hepatitis B virus infection.

Details on this clonotype: The conserved final phenylalanine or tryptophan is absent from the CDR3, which likely points to a read error. The V and J genes are TRBV7-3 and TRBJ1-1; D unresolved. This CDR3 is 13 amino acids long. Per germline, CDR1 SGHTA and CDR2 FQGTGA. For the CDR3, the DNA is TGTGCCAGTAGCTTACAGAAGAACACTGAAGCTTTCTCT. Translation gives CASSLQKNTEAFS.

As for this clonotype: One end of the junction is discordant with germline, which a read error may explain. The rearrangement joins TRBV6-1 to TRBJ2-2; weak D call: TRBD2 (5 bases). The CDR3 is 15 residues long. Germline V CDR1 and CDR2: MNHNS, SASEGT. As DNA, the CDR3 is TGTGCCAGCAGTGAAGGGTGGTGGTCCGCCGGGGAGTTGTTTTTT. Encoded protein: CASSEGWWSAGELFF.

This clonotype has just a few counts. This may be a read error: a much more frequent sequence differs by one nucleotide. This sequence joins TRBV7-9 and TRBJ2-5; no firm D call. This CDR3 is built from 11 residues. Deletions cut 3 bases from V and 9 bases from J, with 8 bases between. The germline V gene has CDR1 SEHNR and CDR2 FQNEAQ (reference sequence). The CDR3 loop reads CASSFVEAQYF. Written as DNA, the CDR3 is TGTGCCAGCAGCTTTGTTGAGGCCCAGTACTTC.

The V call is TRBV12-3 or TRBV12-4, the J call TRBJ2-3; D is unclear. Trimming pared 10 bases from V and 5 bases from J, leaving 16 bases between. This CDR3 has 13 residues. The CDR3 sequence: CANNPLWGDTQYF. The CDR3 region has the DNA TGTGCCAACAATCCTCTTTGGGGAGATACGCAGTATTTT.

In this sample, this clonotype turned up once. One junction end disagrees with the germline gene, perhaps due to a read error. The V call is TRBV5-1, the J call TRBJ1-5; D perhaps matches TRBD1 (6 bases). Germline lookup yields CDR1 SGHRS and CDR2 YFSETQ. CDR3 length: 15 residues. The CDR3 coding sequence is TGCGCCAGCAACCCAGGGGCGAATAGCAATCAGCCTCAGCATTTT. This sequence encodes CASNPGANSNQPQHF.

In regard to this clonotype: The junction shows a germline mismatch at one end, possibly a read error. This chain uses TRBV6-2 or TRBV6-3 with TRBJ1-1; no clear D. The CDR3 loop spans 13 amino acids. CDR1 and CDR2 (germline): MNHEY, SVGEGT. The CDR3 spells CASIYSGNTEAFF. In DNA form, the CDR3 reads TGTGCCAGCATTTACTCAGGTAACACTGAGGCTTTCTTT.

There are a few counts of this clonotype. Being one base from a much bigger clone, this may be a read error. The chain is built from TRBV7-9 and TRBJ2-7; D gene unclear. Trimming stripped 2 bases from V and 9 bases from J, with 11 bases between. Germline V gene sequence: CDR1 SEHNR, CDR2 FQNEAQ (reference sequence). The CDR3 sequence is 12 residues long. The CDR3 DNA reads TGTGCCAGCAGCTTATCTGCTGACGGGCAGTACTTC. This encodes CASSLSADGQYF.

Notes on this clonotype: Relative to the germline gene, one junction end is altered; a read error may explain this. This chain's CDR3 is CASGPGTPVDTQCF. CDR3 bases: TGTGCTAGTGGTCCCGGGACCCCGGTAGATACGCAGTGTTTT. The chain combines TRBV12-5 with TRBJ2-3; D tentatively fits TRBD1 or TRBD2 (5 bases each). The germline CDR1 and CDR2 sequences are LGHNT and FRNRAP. This CDR3 has 14 residues.

Here the CDR3 DNA reads TGTGCCAGCAGTTCCCACCTTCGGAACCTCCTGTATCAAGAGACCCAGTACTTC. Amino acids: CASSSHLRNLLYQETQYF. The genes are TRBV6-2 or TRBV6-3 and TRBJ2-5; D is uncertain. The CDR3 is 18 residues long. V was clipped by 4 bases and J by 2 bases, with 23 bases between them. CDR1 is MNHEY and CDR2 is SVGEGT in the germline V gene.

About this clonotype itself: The germline gene is not matched at one end of the junction; a read error may be the cause. The chain links TRBV11-2 to TRBJ2-5, with TRBD2 as a possible D gene (6 bases). The germline CDR1 and CDR2 sequences are SGHAT and FQNNGV. The CDR3 loop spans 17 amino acids. The CDR3 sequence is CARSLYSGVAAQGTQYF. The DNA for the CDR3 is TGTGCCAGGAGCTTATACTCGGGGGTAGCGGCACAAGGGACCCAGTACTTC.

Points on this clonotype: The junction and the germline gene differ at one end; a read error may be behind it. DNA of the CDR3: TGTGCCAGCAGCTTAGGAGGTTTCGATACCCAGAACTTC. As protein: CASSLGGFDTQNF. The genes are TRBV7-2 and TRBJ2-5, with D unresolved. CDR1 SGHTA and CDR2 FQGNSA come from the germline V gene. The CDR3 is 13 amino acids.

The chain recombines TRBV11-2 with TRBJ2-7; no reliable D call. This CDR3 spans 12 amino acids. Looked up from germline, CDR1 is SGHAT and CDR2 is FQNNGV. The V end lost 11 bases, the J end lost 8 bases, and 19 bases lay between the germline ends. In DNA form, the CDR3 reads TGTGCCCACAGCTTATCAGGCTTCAAGCAGTACTTC. Its protein is CAHSLSGFKQYF. Full variable domain (rest looked up from reference TRBV11-2 and TRBJ2-7): EAGVAQSPRYKIIEKRQSVAFWCNPISGHATLYWYQQILGQGPKLLIQFQNNGVVDDSQLPKDRFSAERLKGVDSTLKIQPAKLEDSAVYLCAHSLSGFKQYFGPGTRLTVT.

This clonotype has more than one count but fewer than ten. A junction boundary mismatches the germline segment, possibly from a read error. This chain links TRBV29-1 with TRBJ1-1, with TRBD1 identical over 7 bases. In germline, CDR1 is SQVTM, CDR2 ANQGSEA. CDR3 length: 13 amino acids. The CDR3 protein is CSVRGCGDTEAFF. CDR3 coding DNA: TGTAGCGTCAGGGGGTGCGGGGACACTGAAGCTTTCTTT. The whole variable domain, filled in from reference TRBV29-1 and TRBJ1-1, reads SAVISQKPSRDICQRGTSLTIQCQVDSQVTMMFWYRQQPGQSLTLIATANQGSEATYESGFVIDKFPISRPNLTFSTLTVSNMSPEDSSIYLCSVRGCGDTEAFFGQGTRLTVV.

Points on this clonotype: A junction end diverges from the germline sequence, so it may reflect a read error. This chain uses TRBV5-1 with TRBJ2-1, with unresolved D. CDR3 length equals 14 residues. Per the germline V gene, CDR1 is SGHRS and CDR2 is YFSETQ. DNA for the CDR3: TGCGCCAGCAGCTTGGCCGCTGTGAACAATGAGCAGCTCTTC. Amino acid sequence: CASSLAAVNNEQLF. Looking up the rest from reference TRBV5-1 and TRBJ2-1 gives the full variable domain: KAGVTQTPRYLIKTRGQQVTLSCSPISGHRSVSWYQQTPGQGLQFLFEYFSETQRNKGNFPGRFSGRQFSNSRSEMNVSTLELGDSALYLCASSLAAVNNEQLFGPGTRLTVL.

This clonotype was counted once. The junction departs from germline at one end; a sequencing error may be responsible. The chain employs TRBV28 and TRBJ1-2; 7 bases align to TRBD1. CDR1 and CDR2 (germline): MDHEN, SYDVKM. The CDR3 spans 16 residues. CDR3 nucleotide sequence: TGTGCCAGCAGTCCCTTAAGAGACAGGGAGATAGATGGCAACACCTTC. It yields the protein CASSPLRDREIDGNTF.

A note on this clonotype: A read error may account for a junction end that differs from germline. The chain joins TRBV6-1 to TRBJ2-2, with D perhaps matching TRBD2 (5 bases). Looked up from germline, CDR1 is MNHNS and CDR2 is SASEGT. The CDR3 contains 14 residues. The CDR3 sequence: CASIGWVNTGELFF. The CDR3 bases are TGTGCCAGCATAGGATGGGTGAACACCGGGGAGTTGTTTTTT.

The gene calls are TRBV6-2 or TRBV6-3 and TRBJ2-5, with D unclear. The CDR3 is 18 residues long. Germline V gene data show CDR1 as MNHEY and CDR2 as SVGEGT. Trimming removed 4 bases at V and 0 bases at J, with 21 bases between. The CDR3 loop reads CASSSHPQDLLYQETQYF. The CDR3 DNA sequence: TGTGCCAGCAGTTCCCACCCTCAAGATCTCCTGTACCAAGAGACCCAGTACTTC.

Regarding this clonotype: The junction departs from the called germline gene at one end, perhaps through a read error. The chain is built from TRBV5-1 and TRBJ2-2, with 11 nucleotides matching TRBD2. Per the germline V gene, CDR1 is SGHRS and CDR2 is YFSETQ. This CDR3 contains 16 residues. The CDR3 is CASSVLAGVDTRELLF. The CDR3 region has the DNA TGCGCCAGCAGCGTACTAGCGGGAGTAGATACCAGGGAGCTGCTTTTT.

In regard to this clonotype: One junction end does not reproduce the germline sequence, and a read error may be involved. This chain joins TRBV5-6 and TRBJ1-3; D perhaps matches TRBD1 (6 bases). This CDR3 has 14 residues. Germline values: CDR1 SGHDT, CDR2 YYEEEE. CDR3 residues: CASSFRGAGSTIYF. In DNA form, the CDR3 reads TGTGCTAGCAGCTTCAGGGGCGCTGGAAGCACCATATATTTT.

This clonotype was counted a few times. This may be a read error, as it is one base from a much larger clone. The V call is TRBV28, the J call TRBJ2-1; TRBD1 matches at 10 bases. CDR1 MDHEN and CDR2 SYDVKM come from the germline V gene. This CDR3 has 12 amino acids. CDR3 region: CANSFQGQGDFF. The DNA of the CDR3 is TGTGCCAACAGTTTCCAAGGACAGGGGGATTTCTTC.

This clonotype is termed medium-sized. CDR3 amino acids: CASGPGTPADTQYF. The CDR3 DNA reads TGTGCTAGTGGTCCCGGGACCCCGGCAGATACGCAGTATTTT. The chain employs TRBV12-5 and TRBJ2-3; D assignment may be TRBD1 or TRBD2 (5 bases each). The CDR3 is 14 residues long. V gave up 5 bases and J gave up 4 bases, with 13 bases separating them. Germline V lookup: CDR1 LGHNT, CDR2 FRNRAP.

The sample holds many counts of this clonotype. In DNA form, the CDR3 reads TGTGCCAGCAGCCGAACTCCCTCGGGGACAGTGGCGCGCGAGCAGTACTTC. This sequence encodes CASSRTPSGTVAREQYF. This rearrangement joins TRBV21-1 to TRBJ2-7; TRBD1 reflects the table's D call only, with no check against the DNA. TRBV21-1 is designated a pseudogene. This CDR3 spans 17 amino acids.

The chain recombines TRBV28 with TRBJ2-7; 9 bases agree with TRBD2. V lost 5 bases, J lost 2 bases, and 10 bases stayed unmatched. Germline lookup yields CDR1 MDHEN and CDR2 SYDVKM. The CDR3 has 16 residues. The CDR3 region is CASSPPAGGTTYEQYF. The CDR3 DNA sequence: TGTGCCAGCAGTCCCCCCGCGGGGGGGACGACCTACGAGCAGTACTTC.

In regard to this clonotype: Germline and junction disagree at one end, which may indicate a read error. This rearrangement joins TRBV13 to TRBJ1-5; D is undetermined. In germline, CDR1 is PRHDT, CDR2 FYEKMQ (reference sequence). This CDR3 is built from 14 residues. The CDR3 DNA follows: TGTGCCAGCAGCTTAGGAGTGTCTCATCAGTCCCAGCATTTT. Translating it yields CASSLGVSHQSQHF.

In the case of this clonotype: At one of its ends the junction is not consistent with the germline gene, which may arise from a read error. The chain is built from TRBV6-1 and TRBJ1-3; D is uncertain. CDR1 is MNHNS, CDR2 SASEGT, per germline. This CDR3 has 14 amino acids. The CDR3 nucleotides are TGTGCTAGCAGTGACTTCAGCTCTGGAAACACCAAATATTTT. Translation gives CASSDFSSGNTKYF.

Of note for this clonotype: The junction and the germline gene differ at one end; a read error may be behind it. The gene calls are TRBV11-1 and TRBJ1-6; TRBD1 is a possible D gene (5 bases). This CDR3 is 13 amino acids long. Per the germline V gene, CDR1 is SGHAT and CDR2 is FQDESV (reference sequence). CDR3 nucleotides: TGTGCCGGCAGCCGGACACTGACTTCACCCATCCACTTT. Translating it yields CAGSRTLTSPIHF. Full variable domain (remainder filled in from reference TRBV11-1 and TRBJ1-6): EAEVAQSPRYKITEKSQAVAFWCDPISGHATLYWYRQILGQGPELLVQFQDESVVDDSQLPKDRFSAERLKGVDSTLKIQPAELGDSAMYLCAGSRTLTSPIHFGNGTRLTVT.

As to this clonotype: The CDR3 does not end in the conserved phenylalanine or tryptophan, so this is likely a read error. This rearrangement joins TRBV11-2 to TRBJ1-1; 8 bases line up with TRBD1. The CDR3 spans 16 residues. Germline V gene lookup returns CDR1 SGHAT and CDR2 FQNNGV. The CDR3 bases are TGTACCAGCAGCTTAGATCGGACAGGGATTAACACTGAAGCTTTCTCT. It yields the protein CTSSLDRTGINTEAFS.

This clonotype was seen more than once but under ten times. This sequence joins TRBV29-1 and TRBJ2-3; D is tentatively TRBD1 or TRBD2 (6 bases each). CDR3 size: 15 residues. The V gene's germline CDR1 is SQVTM and CDR2 ANQGSEA. V dropped 3 bases and J dropped 3 bases, with 16 bases sitting between them. The CDR3 loop is CSVELREGGTDTQYF. CDR3 nucleotides: TGCAGCGTTGAGTTGCGGGAAGGGGGAACAGATACGCAGTATTTT.